This T cell receptor (beta chain) stems from a study of neoadjuvant anti-PD-1 for oral cavity cancer. Patients had HPV-negative, locally advanced oral cavity squamous cell carcinoma. Analysis of PBMCs was direct, with no culture step. PBMC libraries mostly used about 450 ng of input genomic DNA, with six replicates per sample. Using immunoSEQ multiplex PCR, the repertoire was profiled, and TCRdb retains in-frame clones only, with some absent. The data hold over 15,000 clones, with approximately 70% observed a single time. The J segment lost 6 bases and the V segment lost 4 bases, leaving 14 bases of the junction unmatched. Germline loops: CDR1 SEHNR, CDR2 FQNEAQ (reference sequence). CDR3 length equals 16 residues.

The chain carries TRBV7-9 and TRBJ2-7; 8 positions agree with TRBD2. This sample comprised PBMCs, obtained before nivolumab (anti-PD-1) treatment. This sequence was found in a person aged 35-79 years with oral cavity squamous cell carcinoma. The CDR3 protein is CASSSDPGTRGSEQYF. The CDR3 region has the DNA TGTGCCAGCAGCTCCGACCCCGGGACTAGGGGATCCGAGCAGTACTTC.